This T cell receptor beta chain was captured by sequencing in a study of CD8+ T cells in alopecia areata. Overall study context: At a dose of 5 to 10 mg twice daily, oral tofacitinib was given to treated patients.

V lost 3 bases, J lost 5 bases, and 2 bases stayed unmatched. From germline, CDR1 is SGHTA and CDR2 FQGNSA. The CDR3 length is 15 residues. RNA was extracted and reverse transcribed into cDNA as the sequencing template. Produced via immunoSEQ multiplex PCR; TCRdb's table is partial and in-frame only. The sample lists under 300,000 clones, about 68% occurring once. This clone occurred a few times. Its antigen is unknown. The study's findings and limits: Lesional scalp, notably in alopecia totalis/universalis, had clonality above that of normal scalp. Scalp repertoires also include resident alphabeta T cells from normal skin.

The clonotype comes from a human donor with alopecia areata. The chain uses TRBV7-2 and TRBJ2-2, with 11 positions matching TRBD2. The sample in question was CD4+ T cells sorted from blood, obtained at week 0. The CDR3 region has the DNA TGTGCCAGCAGCTTCCTAGCGGGGGGAACCGGGGAGCTGTTTTTT. This sequence encodes CASSFLAGGTGELFF.